The clone carrying this TCR beta chain was counted a few times. Its antigen is as yet unknown. The data derive from a study of regulatory T cells in long-lasting Graves disease. Study conclusions and caveats: Persistent patients shared some 2,900 public clonotypes among themselves. Newly diagnosed patients shared fewer, at approximately 970.

Germline-derived CDR1 and CDR2 are SGHTS and YDEGEE. This CDR3 comprises 14 residues. Trimming removed 3 bases from V and 2 bases from J, with 11 bases in between. Sample time point: persistent/refractory GD, antithyroid drugs over 5 years with positive TRAb. Isolated PBMC RNA provided the starting material for the TCR library. In building TCR beta libraries, iRepertoire HTBI primers were used together with Arm-PCR of CDR3 regions. TCRdb redid the calling of the multiplex PCR reads with MiXCR, one entry per CDR3 protein. This table holds roughly 400,000 distinct CDR3 sequences, less than 25% found once.

The V and J genes are TRBV5-8 and TRBJ1-2, with TRBD1 as a possible D gene (5 bases). The input for sequencing was peripheral blood mononuclear cells (PBMCs), taken when the disease was refractory, from a patient treated with antithyroid drugs. This TCR came from a female donor with Graves disease. This chain's CDR3 is CASSSGAGNYGYTF. The CDR3 DNA is TGTGCCAGCAGCTCCGGGGCAGGAAACTATGGCTACACCTTC.